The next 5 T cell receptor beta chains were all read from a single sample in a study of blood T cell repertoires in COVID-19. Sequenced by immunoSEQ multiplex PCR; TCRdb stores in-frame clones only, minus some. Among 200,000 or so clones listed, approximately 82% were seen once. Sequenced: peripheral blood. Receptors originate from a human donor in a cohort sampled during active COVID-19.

This CDR3 is CASKKGQGMRNEQFF. The CDR3 coding sequence is TGTGCCAGTAAAAAAGGGCAGGGAATGAGGAATGAGCAGTTCTTC. J is TRBJ2-1 and V is TRBV19, with D possibly TRBD1 on 5 matching bases. Germline values: CDR1 LNHDA, CDR2 SQIVND (reference sequence). V was trimmed by 7 bases and J by 7 bases, leaving 20 bases between them. The CDR3 sequence is 15 residues long.

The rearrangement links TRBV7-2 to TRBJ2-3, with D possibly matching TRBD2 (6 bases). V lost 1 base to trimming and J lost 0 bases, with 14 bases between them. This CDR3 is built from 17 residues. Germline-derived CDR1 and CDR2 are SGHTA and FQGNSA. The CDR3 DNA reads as TGTGCCAGCAGCTTAGTGGTAGCGGAGTGGAGCACAGATACGCAGTATTTT. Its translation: CASSLVVAEWSTDTQYF.

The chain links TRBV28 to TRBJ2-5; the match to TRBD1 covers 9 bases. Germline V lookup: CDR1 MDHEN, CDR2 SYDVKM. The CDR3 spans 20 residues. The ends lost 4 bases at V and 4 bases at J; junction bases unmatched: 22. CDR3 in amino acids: CASSSGELTGGKVGPETQYF. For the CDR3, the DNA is TGTGCCAGCAGTTCGGGGGAGCTGACAGGGGGAAAAGTCGGACCAGAGACCCAGTACTTC.

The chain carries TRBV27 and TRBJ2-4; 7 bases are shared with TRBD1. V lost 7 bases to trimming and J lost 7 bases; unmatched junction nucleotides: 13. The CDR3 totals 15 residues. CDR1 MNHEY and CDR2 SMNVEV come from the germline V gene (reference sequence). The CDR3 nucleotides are TGTGCCAGCACTTTGGACAGGTTAAGTACGAACATTCAGTACTTC. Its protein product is CASTLDRLSTNIQYF.

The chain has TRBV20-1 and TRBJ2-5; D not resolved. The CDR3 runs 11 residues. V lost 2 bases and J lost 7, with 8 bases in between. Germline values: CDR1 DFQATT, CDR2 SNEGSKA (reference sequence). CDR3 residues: CSARRVGTQYF. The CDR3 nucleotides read TGCAGTGCTAGACGAGTCGGGACCCAGTACTTC.